This T cell receptor beta chain was obtained from a study of blood T cells in healthy people across ages. General study points: Using unsorted PBMCs precluded a conclusive naive versus antigen-experienced comparison.

In the case of this clonotype: Antigen: not known.

In germline, CDR1 is SGHRS, CDR2 YFSETQ. CDR3 size: 17 residues. Combining a sample-barcoded 5' primer with a J-beta primer mix, a second PCR ran for about 6 to 11 cycles. TCRdb itself ran the 5' RACE reads through MiXCR, one entry per CDR3 protein. The top ten clones hold about 11% of a sample with 1.6 million or so distinct CDR3 sequences, around 36% of them seen once. The receptor's source is a young woman in good health. The chain is built from TRBV5-1 and TRBJ2-5; 14 nucleotides agree with TRBD2. The J call may be in error: the DNA end matches TRBJ2-7 better. Input material: blood. This chain's CDR3 is CASSVSGTSGGGYEQYF. The CDR3 DNA sequence: TGCGCCAGCAGCGTCTCCGGGACTAGCGGGGGCGGCTACGAGCAGTACTTC.